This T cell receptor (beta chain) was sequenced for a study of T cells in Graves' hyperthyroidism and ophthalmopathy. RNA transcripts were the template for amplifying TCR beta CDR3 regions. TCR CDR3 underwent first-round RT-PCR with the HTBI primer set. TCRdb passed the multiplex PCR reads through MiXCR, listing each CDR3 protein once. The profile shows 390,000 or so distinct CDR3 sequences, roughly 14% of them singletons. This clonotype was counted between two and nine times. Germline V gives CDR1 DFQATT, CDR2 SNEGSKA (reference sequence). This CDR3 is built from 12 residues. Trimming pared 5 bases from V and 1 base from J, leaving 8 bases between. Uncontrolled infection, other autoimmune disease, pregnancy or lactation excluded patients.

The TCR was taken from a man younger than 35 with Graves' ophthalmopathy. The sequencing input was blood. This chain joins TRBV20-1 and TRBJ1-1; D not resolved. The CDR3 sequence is CSADTQNTEAFF. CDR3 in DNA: TGCAGTGCTGATACACAGAACACTGAAGCTTTCTTT.